Sequencing of this T cell receptor (beta chain) was carried out in a study of T cell changes during pregnancy in multiple sclerosis. CDR1 SGHAT and CDR2 FQNNGV come from the germline V gene. CDR3 length: 14 residues. As to this clone: At one end the junction does not follow the germline gene, possibly because of a read error.

Clones were sequenced by immunoSEQ multiplex PCR, and TCRdb holds only the in-frame ones, with some missing. This sample has approximately 100,000 clones; about 91% occur once, and the top ten carry 2.5% to 3.5%. The chain has TRBV11-2 and TRBJ2-3, with TRBD2 identical over 7 bases. The clonotype was recovered from a female donor with multiple sclerosis, enrolled in a pregnancy study. The sample in question was peripheral blood, obtained in the second trimester of pregnancy. The CDR3 coding sequence is TGTGCCAGCAGCTTAGATGGGGGGGGGACTACGCAGAATTTT. Translating gives CASSLDGGGTTQNF.